Sequencing of this T cell receptor (beta chain) was carried out in a study of cytomegalovirus exposure and HLA in healthy donors. In the PCR, 60 Vbeta and 13 Jbeta primers were used. Repertoires were generated with immunoSEQ multiplex PCR, while TCRdb's copy carries only in-frame clones and drops some. The sample comprises about 62,000 clones, roughly 75% of which are singletons, and over 7% rests with the top ten. The sequence came from a man in his sixties in good health and CMV-seropositive. The source material was PBMCs.

The CDR3 spells CASSVQGTNNYGYTF. In DNA, the CDR3 is TGTGCCAGCAGCGTACAGGGTACAAATAACTATGGCTACACCTTC. The chain is built from TRBV28 and TRBJ1-2; tentative D call: TRBD1 (6 bases). Germline lookup yields CDR1 MDHEN and CDR2 SYDVKM. V lost 6 bases and J 1 base, leaving 15 bases between the germline ends. The CDR3 runs to 15 residues.